This T cell receptor (beta chain) originates from a study of blood T cell repertoires in COVID-19. Background on the study: Both acute and convalescent COVID-19 samples were obtained from the United States, Italy and Spain. In each case, the material was cDNA or gDNA derived from T cells, B-cell-depleted T cells, or PBMCs.

CDR1 is SGHNT and CDR2 is YYREEE in the germline V gene (reference sequence). Losses at the gene ends were 4 bases for V and 10 bases for J; bases not matched to a gene: 12. The CDR3 runs to 14 residues. Under the authors' procedure: For nucleated cells, counts were estimated from reference gene primer amplification. Some clones are missing from TCRdb's copy, which holds only in-frame ones; the method was immunoSEQ multiplex PCR. V and J calls and clone size are as listed in that table; D and trimming were resolved from the DNA. The table has some 140,000 clones, about 81% seen once. This chain connects TRBV5-4 to TRBJ1-1; 8 nucleotides align to TRBD1. This receptor was identified in a woman older than 75 with acute or convalescent COVID-19. Sample: peripheral blood. CDR3 residues: CASSLTQGARRAFF. The CDR3 coding sequence is TGTGCCAGCAGCCTCACCCAGGGGGCCCGTCGAGCTTTCTTT.